Reported below is one T cell receptor (beta chain). V trimming: 5 bases; J trimming: 9 bases; junction bases outside the gene matches: 18. CDR1 SEHNR and CDR2 FQNEAQ come from the germline V gene (reference sequence). The CDR3 has 17 amino acids. This sample is drawn from a study of graft-versus-host responses after intestinal transplantation. Across the whole study: Every one of the recipients received anti-thymocyte globulin induction and afterwards took tacrolimus and steroids for 3 to 4 years.

Produced via immunoSEQ multiplex PCR; TCRdb's table is partial and in-frame only. The data show almost 20,000 clones, roughly 86% seen once. Here the sequenced sample was PBMCs, taken about 240 days after intestinal transplant. The J gene is TRBJ2-4, the V gene TRBV7-9; the match to TRBD2 covers 8 bases. The TCR was taken from a human patient who received an intestinal transplant, so some T cells may come from the graft donor. DNA for the CDR3: TGTGCCAGCAGCCCCCGAGTTACCGGGGGGGCCGGGTTCATTCAGTACTTC. Translating it yields CASSPRVTGGAGFIQYF. The whole variable domain, filled in from reference TRBV7-9 and TRBJ2-4, reads DTGVSQNPRHKITKRGQNVTFRCDPISEHNRLYWYRQTLGQGPEFLTYFQNEAQLEKSRLLSDRFSAERPKGSFSTLEIQRTEQGDSAMYLCASSPRVTGGAGFIQYFGAGTRLSVL.